These T cell receptor beta chains were read from a single sample in a study of T cell repertoires in cytomegalovirus infection. The antigens these receptors bind are not known. TCRdb re-called the reads through MiXCR, storing one row per CDR3 protein. The sample lists roughly 130,000 distinct CDR3 sequences, 20% to 30% occurring once. Sequencing input: PBMCs, sequenced either directly or after in vitro stimulation (not recorded which). Receptors originate from a human donor in good health (CMV status not recorded). Some clones in this sample may be carry-over from other donors' samples. Each CDR3 is given with its conserved first and last residue. Each record gives: J gene, V gene, clone size, CDR3 protein. Only some rows state a clone size, as once, few, many or a class for expanded clones.

>TRBJ2-1|TRBV11-2|-
CASSLDLGGLPYNEQFF
>TRBJ2-3|TRBV5-8|-
CASSFTVGRGGDTQYF
>TRBJ2-3|TRBV13|-
CASSLGRVTDTQYF
>TRBJ2-5|TRBV7-6|few
CASSGARETQYF
>TRBJ2-2|TRBV29-1|-
CSVGQSSGELFF
>TRBJ2-1|TRBV7-2|many
CASSVRGLAGVSSYNEQFF
>TRBJ2-2|TRBV4-1|-
CASSQREDTGELFF
>TRBJ1-6|TRBV27|few
CASSYRDFSPLHF
>TRBJ2-1|TRBV5-4|-
CASSLVGRIYNEQFF
>TRBJ2-3|TRBV11-3|many
CASSKALLRESTDTQYF
>TRBJ1-3|TRBV7-8|few
CASSPSGDGNTIYF
>TRBJ2-1|TRBV11-3|-
CASSLRGVNEQFF
>TRBJ2-3|TRBV7-2|many
CASSLASRDPMDNTQYF
>TRBJ2-7|TRBV28|many
CASSLLIGGAALSSYEQYF
>TRBJ2-5|TRBV7-8|many
CASSFLAGQGMGETQYF
>TRBJ2-5|TRBV7-2|many
CASSLAVRETQYF
>TRBJ2-1|TRBV2|-
CASSELGGFTYNEQFF
>TRBJ2-5|TRBV5-5|-
CASSSLRGAETQYF
>TRBJ2-1|TRBV12-3/TRBV12-4|few
CASSLRLAEYNEQFF
>TRBJ1-6|TRBV28|few
CASSLLDREDSPLHF
>TRBJ2-1|TRBV11-3|-
CASSFRLGNEQFF
>TRBJ2-2|TRBV7-8|-
CASSLGAGVGAGELFF
>TRBJ2-3|TRBV6-8|-
CASSLGPSVSDTQYF
>TRBJ1-2|TRBV6-5|few
CASSYFRTSYGYTF
>TRBJ1-2|TRBV4-1|many
CASSQGSVLPFYGYTF
>TRBJ1-2|TRBV7-2|many
CASSLASGGGYTF
>TRBJ1-3|TRBV19|-
CASSIRGPGNTIYF
>TRBJ2-3|TRBV6-1|few
CASWAGGRADTQYF
>TRBJ2-1|TRBV19|-
CASSIEAGRLAGGDEQFF
>TRBJ2-1|TRBV4-1|-
CASSQGLAGALWQFF
>TRBJ2-1|TRBV27|few
CASNSRGGGEQFF
>TRBJ2-5|TRBV19|few
CASSMSDQETQYF
>TRBJ1-1|TRBV15|few
CATSRLLTEAFF
>TRBJ1-1|TRBV29-1|-
CSVEAGIEAFF
>TRBJ1-1|TRBV27|-
CASSRIPLGENTEAFF
>TRBJ1-4|TRBV5-1|few
CASSRTQATNEKLFF
>TRBJ1-6|TRBV7-2|many
CASSLRVYNSPLHF
>TRBJ2-5|TRBV25-1|few
CASSESLETQYF
>TRBJ2-4|TRBV7-2|-
CASSQDSPLQGNIQYF
>TRBJ2-7|TRBV19|-
CASSARGGGTYEQYF
>TRBJ2-7|TRBV7-8|-
CASSWDRAYEQYF
>TRBJ1-5|TRBV7-2|many
CASSPGGQGRQPQHF
>TRBJ1-2|TRBV7-8|few
CASSLSKGGADSDYGYTF
>TRBJ2-1|TRBV25-1|-
CASSEAGGYNEQFF